The clone carrying this TCR beta chain was detected once. Its antigen remains unidentified. The data belong to a study of CD8+CD57+ T cells in acquired aplastic anemia. The overall study: DNA from sorted CD4+ and CD8+ cells averaged approximately 3.5 ug.

Genomic DNA, the template, was used for profiling of the TCR beta VDJ and CDR3. TCRdb reanalysed the reads using MiXCR and keeps one entry per CDR3 protein. The sample lists about 420,000 distinct CDR3 sequences; around 68% were seen once. Findings and caveats of the study: Statistical testing detected no significant gap in CD8+ Simpson's diversity between patients and controls. Overlap between patients and controls comprised about 28 CD8+ CDR3 sequences.

This TCR was recovered from a human donor in good health, serving as a control. Sequenced input: sorted CD4+, CD8+, or CD8+CD57+ T cells (not recorded which) from PBMCs.

The CDR3 nucleotides read TGCAGTGCCCGGAGGCCCGGAGACAATCAGCCCCAGCATTTT. It translates to CSARRPGDNQPQHF. The chain employs TRBV20-1 and TRBJ1-5; D unclear. Germline lookup yields CDR1 DFQATT and CDR2 SNEGSKA (reference sequence). Trimming took 6 bases from V and 3 from J, leaving 15 bases between them. The CDR3 has 14 amino acids.